The rows below give T cell receptor beta chains drawn from one sample of a study of blood T cells in healthy people across ages. Each CDR3 protein is one row after TCRdb ran MiXCR on the 5' RACE reads. This sample yields over 950,000 distinct CDR3 sequences, of which just over 50% are seen a single time; about 22% belongs to the top ten. What was sequenced was blood. The receptors originated from a woman aged 55-75 years in good health. The CDR3 runs from the conserved cysteine through the conserved F or W. D genes are given only for firm matches. Clone size appears in some rows only: once, few, many, or a class for an expanded clone.

D gene: -; clone size: -; J gene: TRBJ1-2; V gene: TRBV20-1; CDR3 DNA: TGCAGTGCTAGAGATCAAGGCCCTAACTATGGCTACACCTTC; CDR3 protein: CSARDQGPNYGYTF
D gene: TRBD2; clone size: once; J gene: TRBJ2-1; V gene: TRBV7-8; CDR3 DNA: TGTGCCAGCAGCCTTAGCGGGAGGCCCGAAAATGAGCAGTTCTTC; CDR3 protein: CASSLSGRPENEQFF
D gene: TRBD2; clone size: few; J gene: TRBJ2-1; V gene: TRBV29-1; CDR3 DNA: TGCAGCGTTCCTCGGGGGGGGGATGAGCAGTTCTTC; CDR3 protein: CSVPRGGDEQFF
D gene: -; clone size: many; J gene: TRBJ2-1; V gene: TRBV4-3; CDR3 DNA: TGCGCCAGCAGCCAAGAGTTGAGCCGGGGTTTCAACCACAATGAGCAGTTCTTC; CDR3 protein: CASSQELSRGFNHNEQFF
D gene: -; clone size: -; J gene: TRBJ2-1; V gene: TRBV29-1; CDR3 DNA: TGCAGCGTTGTGGGCGACCTAGGGGTCTCCTACAATGAGCAGTTCTTC; CDR3 protein: CSVVGDLGVSYNEQFF
D gene: -; clone size: -; J gene: TRBJ1-5; V gene: TRBV6-5; CDR3 DNA: TGTGCCAGCAGTATAACAGGTAACGGCAATCAGCCCCAGCATTTT; CDR3 protein: CASSITGNGNQPQHF
D gene: TRBD2; clone size: few; J gene: TRBJ2-3; V gene: TRBV4-3; CDR3 DNA: TGCGCCAGCAGCCAAGTCTACCAGGGCGGGAGGGGGACAGATACGCAGTATTTT; CDR3 protein: CASSQVYQGGRGTDTQYF
D gene: -; clone size: -; J gene: TRBJ2-3; V gene: TRBV29-1; CDR3 DNA: TGCAGCGTTGAAGGGGGTTTAGCGAACACAGATACGCAGTATTTT; CDR3 protein: CSVEGGLANTDTQYF
D gene: -; clone size: -; J gene: TRBJ2-3; V gene: TRBV12-3/TRBV12-4; CDR3 DNA: TGTGCCAGCAGGACTAGAGTGAGAGGTGATACGCAGTATTTT; CDR3 protein: CASRTRVRGDTQYF
D gene: TRBD1; clone size: -; J gene: TRBJ1-1; V gene: TRBV27; CDR3 DNA: TGTGCCAGCAGTCTCCACGGGACAGGAAACCACACTGAAGCTTTCTTT; CDR3 protein: CASSLHGTGNHTEAFF
D gene: -; clone size: once; J gene: TRBJ2-5; V gene: TRBV7-3; CDR3 DNA: TGTGCCAGCGCATTGGGAGCGAGACAAGAGACCCAGTACTTC; CDR3 protein: CASALGARQETQYF
D gene: -; clone size: -; J gene: TRBJ2-1; V gene: TRBV11-2; CDR3 DNA: TGTGCCAGCAGCGAAAACGCCTACAATGAGCAGTTCTTC; CDR3 protein: CASSENAYNEQFF
D gene: TRBD2; clone size: -; J gene: TRBJ2-3; V gene: TRBV5-1; CDR3 DNA: TGCGCCAGCAGCTTGGGTCGGGGTAGCGGGAGCACAGATACGCAGTATTTT; CDR3 protein: CASSLGRGSGSTDTQYF
D gene: TRBD1; clone size: once; J gene: TRBJ2-3; V gene: TRBV5-6; CDR3 DNA: TGTGCCAGCAGCTTAGGGGGAAGTCAACAGGGGGCCACAGATACGCAGTATTTT; CDR3 protein: CASSLGGSQQGATDTQYF
D gene: TRBD1; clone size: -; J gene: TRBJ2-3; V gene: TRBV10-1; CDR3 DNA: TGCGCCAGCACCAGATCCGGGACAGGAGTCACAGATACGCAGTATTTT; CDR3 protein: CASTRSGTGVTDTQYF
D gene: -; clone size: -; J gene: TRBJ2-7; V gene: TRBV12-3/TRBV12-4; CDR3 DNA: TGTGCCAGCAGCGACACAGGGAAAGCCGAGCAGTACTTC; CDR3 protein: CASSDTGKAEQYF
D gene: TRBD2; clone size: -; J gene: TRBJ2-1; V gene: TRBV12-3/TRBV12-4; CDR3 DNA: TGTGCCAGCAGTGTAGGACTAGCGAACAATGAGCAGTTCTTC; CDR3 protein: CASSVGLANNEQFF
D gene: -; clone size: -; J gene: TRBJ2-7; V gene: TRBV20-1; CDR3 DNA: TGCAGTGCTAGGTCCCAAAACCCCTACGAGCAGTACTTC; CDR3 protein: CSARSQNPYEQYF
D gene: -; clone size: -; J gene: TRBJ1-5; V gene: TRBV28; CDR3 DNA: TGTGCCAGCAGTCCCCCCAGGGTTGGCTATCAGCCCCAGCATTTT; CDR3 protein: CASSPPRVGYQPQHF
D gene: TRBD1; clone size: -; J gene: TRBJ2-7; V gene: TRBV6-5; CDR3 DNA: TGTGCCAGCAGGCCAGGGGGCTGGGACGAGCAGTACTTC; CDR3 protein: CASRPGGWDEQYF
D gene: -; clone size: -; J gene: TRBJ2-1; V gene: TRBV10-3; CDR3 DNA: TGTGCCATCAGTGGCTCGAGCTCCTACAATGAGCAGTTCTTC; CDR3 protein: CAISGSSSYNEQFF
D gene: TRBD2; clone size: -; J gene: TRBJ2-4; V gene: TRBV5-1; CDR3 DNA: TGCGCCAGCAGCTATCTAGCGGGAGGCCCCTCCAAAAACATTCAGTACTTC; CDR3 protein: CASSYLAGGPSKNIQYF
D gene: -; clone size: -; J gene: TRBJ2-5; V gene: TRBV4-2; CDR3 DNA: TGTGCCAGCAGCCAAGGGGGTAACCAAGAGACCCAGTACTTC; CDR3 protein: CASSQGGNQETQYF
D gene: TRBD1; clone size: -; J gene: TRBJ1-5; V gene: TRBV5-5; CDR3 DNA: TGTGCCAGCAGCCTAACGGACAGGGCGAATCAGCCCCTGCATTTT; CDR3 protein: CASSLTDRANQPLHF
D gene: TRBD1; clone size: -; J gene: TRBJ2-3; V gene: TRBV7-9; CDR3 DNA: TGTGCCAGCATCGTACAGGGGGCAGATACGCAGTATTTT; CDR3 protein: CASIVQGADTQYF
D gene: TRBD1; clone size: few; J gene: TRBJ2-1; V gene: TRBV27; CDR3 DNA: TGTGCCAGCAGTTTATTCACGACAGGGTCTCGCAATGAGCAGTTCTTC; CDR3 protein: CASSLFTTGSRNEQFF
D gene: -; clone size: -; J gene: TRBJ1-4; V gene: TRBV7-2; CDR3 DNA: TGTGCCAGCAGCCCCCGAGGGCGTGAAAAACTGTTTTTT; CDR3 protein: CASSPRGREKLFF
D gene: TRBD1; clone size: -; J gene: TRBJ1-2; V gene: TRBV20-1; CDR3 DNA: TGCAGTGTTTTGGAGGGGGCTCTTTTCTATGGCTACACCTTC; CDR3 protein: CSVLEGALFYGYTF